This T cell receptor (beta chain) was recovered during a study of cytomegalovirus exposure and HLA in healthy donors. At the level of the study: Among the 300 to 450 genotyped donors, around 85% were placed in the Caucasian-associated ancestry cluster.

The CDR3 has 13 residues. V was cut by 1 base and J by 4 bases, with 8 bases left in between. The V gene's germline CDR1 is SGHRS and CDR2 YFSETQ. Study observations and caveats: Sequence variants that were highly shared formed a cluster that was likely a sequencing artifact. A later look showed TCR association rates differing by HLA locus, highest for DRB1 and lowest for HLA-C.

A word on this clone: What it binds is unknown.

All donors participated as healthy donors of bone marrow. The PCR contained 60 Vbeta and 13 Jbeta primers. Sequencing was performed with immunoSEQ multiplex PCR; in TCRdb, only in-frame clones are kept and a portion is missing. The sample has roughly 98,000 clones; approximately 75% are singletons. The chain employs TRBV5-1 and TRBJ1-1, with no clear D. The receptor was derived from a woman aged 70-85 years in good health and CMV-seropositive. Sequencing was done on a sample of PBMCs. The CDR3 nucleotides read TGCGCCAGCAGCTTGATCGGGAGCACTGAAGCTTTCTTT. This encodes CASSLIGSTEAFF.